This TCR beta chain is from a study of T-cell reconstitution after alpha-beta-depleted transplantation in children. CDR3 length: 14 residues. Germline V gene data show CDR1 as MNHEY and CDR2 as SMNVEV (reference sequence). Deletions cut 6 bases from V and 1 base from J, with 9 bases between. Unique molecular identifiers tagged the TCRbeta library. TCRdb re-analysed the PCR reads in MiXCR, keeping a single row per CDR3 protein. The data show around 300,000 distinct CDR3 sequences, 9.5% to 13% seen once. The table lists this clonotype with many counts. The V and J genes are TRBV27 and TRBJ1-4; weak D call: TRBD1 (6 bases). This sample comprised peripheral blood, obtained 180 days after TCRalphabeta/CD19-depleted stem cell transplant. The receptor was derived from a male patient aged 2 to 10 who had a stem cell transplant for chronic granulomatous disease, so the T cells may come from the graft donor. In nucleotides, the CDR3 is TGTGCCAGCAGCCAACAGGGAACTAATGAAAAACTGTTTTTT. Its protein is CASSQQGTNEKLFF.